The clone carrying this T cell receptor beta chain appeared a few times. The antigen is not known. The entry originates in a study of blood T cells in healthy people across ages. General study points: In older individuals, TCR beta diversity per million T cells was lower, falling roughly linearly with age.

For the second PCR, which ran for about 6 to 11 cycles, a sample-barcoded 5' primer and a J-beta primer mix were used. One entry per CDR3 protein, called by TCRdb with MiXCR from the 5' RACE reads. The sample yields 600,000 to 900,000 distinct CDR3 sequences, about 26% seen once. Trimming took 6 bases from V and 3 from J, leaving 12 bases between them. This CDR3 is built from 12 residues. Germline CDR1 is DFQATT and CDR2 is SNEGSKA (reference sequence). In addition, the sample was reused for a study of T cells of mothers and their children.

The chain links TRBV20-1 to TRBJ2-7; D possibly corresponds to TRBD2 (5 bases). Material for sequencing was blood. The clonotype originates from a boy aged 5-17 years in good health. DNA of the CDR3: TGCAGTGCCGGACTCAACGGCTACGAGCAGTACTTC. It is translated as CSAGLNGYEQYF.